One TCR beta chain is described in this entry. What it binds is unknown. With 2 bases removed from V and 6 bases from J, the gap between germline ends came to 15 bases. There are 15 residues in the CDR3. Germline V CDR1 and CDR2: KGHSH, LQKENI. The entry originates in a study of cytomegalovirus exposure and HLA in healthy donors. Study-wide findings and caveats: A later look showed TCR association rates differing by HLA locus, highest for DRB1 and lowest for HLA-C. Association of a missense DCLRE1C variant with TCR beta V- and J-gene trimming was reported in a later analysis. Confirmation was obtained in vitro that a few CMV-associated chains are specific for CMV antigens.

Primers: 60 Vbeta forward and 13 Jbeta reverse. Method: immunoSEQ multiplex PCR; TCRdb's copy keeps in-frame clones and lacks some. This sample has about 130,000 clones, with 75% to 85% found just once. Specimen: PBMCs. The source of this sequence is a girl aged 2-10 years in good health and CMV-seronegative. The gene calls are TRBV18 and TRBJ2-3; possible D gene TRBD1, 5 bases. As DNA, the CDR3 is TGTGCCAGCTCACCATCAGGGTCTTATAGGGATACGCAGTATTTT. Encoded protein: CASSPSGSYRDTQYF. Filled out from reference TRBV18 and TRBJ2-3, the complete variable domain reads NAGVMQNPRHLVRRRGQEARLRCSPMKGHSHVYWYRQLPEEGLKFMVYLQKENIIDESGMPKERFSAEFPKEGPSILRIQQVVRGDSAAYFCASSPSGSYRDTQYFGPGTRLTVL.